One T cell receptor (beta chain) is described in this entry. This specimen comes from a study of technical replicates of blood from a handful of donors. Assay: immunoSEQ multiplex PCR; the TCRdb copy retains only in-frame clones and omits some. Found here are 60,000 to 90,000 clones, nearly 97% of them singletons; the top ten hold roughly 0.24%. Germline-derived CDR1 and CDR2 are SGHRS and YFSETQ. The CDR3 covers 20 residues. V lost 0 bases and J 1 base, leaving 20 bases between the germline ends. This receptor was identified in a human donor in good health. Source material: T cells isolated from PBMCs. V and J are TRBV5-1 and TRBJ2-6, with D tentatively TRBD1 (5 bases). The CDR3 region has the DNA TGCGCCAGCAGCTTGGACGCGGCGATTGACAGTCCTTCTGGGGCCAACGTCCTGACTTTC. It specifies CASSLDAAIDSPSGANVLTF.